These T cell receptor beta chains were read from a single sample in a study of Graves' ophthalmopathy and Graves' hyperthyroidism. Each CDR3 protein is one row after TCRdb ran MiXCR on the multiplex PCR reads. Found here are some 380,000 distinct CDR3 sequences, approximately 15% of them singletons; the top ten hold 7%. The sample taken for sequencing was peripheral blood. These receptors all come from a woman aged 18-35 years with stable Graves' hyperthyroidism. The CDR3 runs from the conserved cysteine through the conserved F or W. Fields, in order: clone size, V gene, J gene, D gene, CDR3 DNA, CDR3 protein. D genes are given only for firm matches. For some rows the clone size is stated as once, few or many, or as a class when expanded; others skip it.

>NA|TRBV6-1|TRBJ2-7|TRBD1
TGTGCCAGAACAGGGGAGAGCTCCTACGAGCAGTACTTC
CARTGESSYEQYF
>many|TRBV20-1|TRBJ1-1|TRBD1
TGCAGTGCTAGACAGGACAGGGTGAACACTGAAGCTTTCTTT
CSARQDRVNTEAFF
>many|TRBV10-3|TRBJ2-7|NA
TGTGCCATCAGTGAGTCGATACAGGCCTCCTACGAGCAGTACTTC
CAISESIQASYEQYF
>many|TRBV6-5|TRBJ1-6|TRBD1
TGTGCCAGCAGTTACTCCCGGGACAGGGACTTTTCACCCCTCCACTTT
CASSYSRDRDFSPLHF
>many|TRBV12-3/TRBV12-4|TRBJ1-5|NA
TGTGCCAGCAGTTTAGCAGGGGGCAATCAGCCCCAGCATTTT
CASSLAGGNQPQHF
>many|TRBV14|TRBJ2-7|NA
TGTGCCAGTTCAATCAGGGTAGCTGGGGAGCAGTACTTC
CASSIRVAGEQYF
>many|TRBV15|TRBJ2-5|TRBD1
TGTGCCACCAGCAGAGACTACCGGGACAGTGAAGAGACCCAGTACTTC
CATSRDYRDSEETQYF
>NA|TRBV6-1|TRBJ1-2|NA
TGTGCCAGCAGTGGTTGGGGACCAACGCTCCCTAACTATGGCTACACCTTC
CASSGWGPTLPNYGYTF
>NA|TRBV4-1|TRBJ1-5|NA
TGCGCCAGCAGCCCCCGGGTATTTAGCAATCAGCCCCAGCATTTT
CASSPRVFSNQPQHF
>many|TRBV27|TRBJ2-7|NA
TGTGCCAGCAGTCGGGGGCAGGGACCCTACGAGCAGTACTTC
CASSRGQGPYEQYF
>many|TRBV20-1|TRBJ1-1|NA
TGCAGTGCTAGAGAAGGCAGCCAACGGGTTGAAGCTTTCTTT
CSAREGSQRVEAFF
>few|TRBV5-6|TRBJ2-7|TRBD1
TGTGCCAGCAGCTTGGCATCCAGGGGGCTGTACGAGCAGTACTTC
CASSLASRGLYEQYF
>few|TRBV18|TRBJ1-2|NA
TGTGCCAGCTCACCGGGAGGTCTCTATGGCTACACCTTC
CASSPGGLYGYTF
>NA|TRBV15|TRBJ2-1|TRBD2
TGTGCCACCAGCAGAGATGGTCCTAGCGGGGGGCAGGGTGAGCAGTTCTTC
CATSRDGPSGGQGEQFF
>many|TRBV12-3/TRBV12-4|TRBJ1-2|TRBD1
TGTGCCAGCAGGCCCACCAGGGGGGCCGGTGGCTACACCTTC
CASRPTRGAGGYTF
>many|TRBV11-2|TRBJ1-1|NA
TGTGCCAGCAGCTTAGTCTCAGGGTTGATCATGAACACTGAAGCTTTCTTT
CASSLVSGLIMNTEAFF
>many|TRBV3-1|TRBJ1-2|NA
TGTGCCAGCAGCCAGGGCAGATGGGACTATGGCTACACCTTC
CASSQGRWDYGYTF
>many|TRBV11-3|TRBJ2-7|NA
TGTGCCAGCAGCTTAGACACCTACGAGCAGTACTTC
CASSLDTYEQYF
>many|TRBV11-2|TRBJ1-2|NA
TGTGCCAGCAGCACAGGACGGGACTCCGAGGGTACGCCATATGGCTACACCTTC
CASSTGRDSEGTPYGYTF
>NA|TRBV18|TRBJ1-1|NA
TGTGCCAGCTCACCGCTGGACGGTCTGAACACTGAAGCTTTCTTT
CASSPLDGLNTEAFF
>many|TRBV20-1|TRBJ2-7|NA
TGCAGTGCTAGCGTAGGGCGGGCCGGGCCCTACGAGCAGTACTTC
CSASVGRAGPYEQYF
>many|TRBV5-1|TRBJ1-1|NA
TGCGCCAGCAGCATAGGGAAGTATAACACTGAAGCTTTCTTT
CASSIGKYNTEAFF
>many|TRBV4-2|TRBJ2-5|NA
TGTGCCAGCAGCCAAGCGGGGGCCGTTGGGGAGACCCAGTACTTC
CASSQAGAVGETQYF
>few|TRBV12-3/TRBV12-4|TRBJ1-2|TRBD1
TGTGCCAGCAGTCGCCAAACCGGGACAGACTATGGCTACACCTTC
CASSRQTGTDYGYTF
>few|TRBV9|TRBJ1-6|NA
TGTGCCAGCAGCGTAGTGGGGGGATCACCCCTCCACTTT
CASSVVGGSPLHF
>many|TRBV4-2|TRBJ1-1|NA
TGTGCCAGCACCACGTGGGGAAAGGGGGATGCGAACACTGAAGCTTTCTTT
CASTTWGKGDANTEAFF
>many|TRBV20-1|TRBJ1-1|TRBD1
TGCAGTGCTAGCCTGACAGGGAAAGGAGCTTTCTTT
CSASLTGKGAFF
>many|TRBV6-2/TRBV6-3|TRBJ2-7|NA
TGTGCCAGCAGGCTTCCCGGGGGTCCAGGGGATAGCGGGTACGAGCAGTACTTC
CASRLPGGPGDSGYEQYF
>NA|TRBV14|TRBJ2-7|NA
TGTGCCAGCAGCCAAGAGCCCGGGACATACGAGCAGTACTTC
CASSQEPGTYEQYF
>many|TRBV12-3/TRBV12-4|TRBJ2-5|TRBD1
TGTGCCAGCAGTCCAGGGGGCGGAGAGACCCAGTACTTC
CASSPGGGETQYF
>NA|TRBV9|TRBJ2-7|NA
TGTGCCAGCAGCGTAGAGGCCAGGGGATCCTACGAGCAGTACTTC
CASSVEARGSYEQYF
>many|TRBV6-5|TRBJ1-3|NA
TGTGCCAGCAGTTTGTCGTTAGGGTCCGGAAACACCATATATTTT
CASSLSLGSGNTIYF
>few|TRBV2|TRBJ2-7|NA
TGTGCCAGCAGTGACCAGCGGATCCCAGGTGGGGACGAGCAGTACTTC
CASSDQRIPGGDEQYF
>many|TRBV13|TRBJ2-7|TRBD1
TGTGCCAGCAGCCTAGCAGGACAGGGTATCGACGAGCAGTACTTC
CASSLAGQGIDEQYF
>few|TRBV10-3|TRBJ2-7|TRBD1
TGTGCCACCAAACTAGGGGGCGGGCAGTACTTC
CATKLGGGQYF
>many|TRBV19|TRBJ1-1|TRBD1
TGTGCCAGTACCCCGGGGTTAGACAGGGGGATGAACACTGAAGCTTTCTTT
CASTPGLDRGMNTEAFF
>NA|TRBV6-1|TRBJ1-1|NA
TGTGCCAGCAGCCAACCGGGTCCCATGAGGAACACTGAAGCTTTCTTT
CASSQPGPMRNTEAFF
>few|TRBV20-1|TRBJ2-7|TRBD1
TGCAGTGCTAGATACCCAGACAGGGGGGAGCAGTACTTC
CSARYPDRGEQYF
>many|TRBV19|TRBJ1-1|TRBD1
TGTGCCAGTAGTATATTGGGGACAGGGAGGACTGAAGCTTTCTTT
CASSILGTGRTEAFF
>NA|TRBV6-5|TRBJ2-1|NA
TGTGCCAGCAGTTATACCCGACAGAACAATGAGCAGTTCTTC
CASSYTRQNNEQFF
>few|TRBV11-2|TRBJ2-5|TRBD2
TGTGCCAGCAGCCTAAAAGGGGGAGCGGGGGGCCAAGAGACCCAGTACTTC
CASSLKGGAGGQETQYF
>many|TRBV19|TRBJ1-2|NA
TGTGCCAGTAGTCTCCGCAATGGACGGGGCTACACCTTC
CASSLRNGRGYTF
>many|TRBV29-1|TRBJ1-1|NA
TGCAGCGTTGGAAGGCTCCCTGAAGCTTTCTTT
CSVGRLPEAFF
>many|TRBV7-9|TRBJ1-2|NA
TGTGCCAGCAGCCCGGTCAGATCTAACTATGGCTACACCTTC
CASSPVRSNYGYTF
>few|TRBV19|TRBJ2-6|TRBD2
TGTGCCAGTAGTTGGGAGGGTCTATCGGGGGCCAACGTCCTGACTTTC
CASSWEGLSGANVLTF
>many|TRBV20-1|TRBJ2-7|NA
TGCAGTGCTAGGGGCATCCGCGGGGCTAATACTTACGAGCAGTACTTC
CSARGIRGANTYEQYF
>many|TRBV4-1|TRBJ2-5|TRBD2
TGCGCCAGCAGCACTAGCGGGGAAGAGACCCAGTACTTC
CASSTSGEETQYF
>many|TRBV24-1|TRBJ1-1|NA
TGTGCCACCAGCCCTCCTAGGGAGGGGGAAGAGGGGACTGAAGCTTTCTTT
CATSPPREGEEGTEAFF
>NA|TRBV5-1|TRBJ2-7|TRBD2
TGCGCCAGCAGCGTAGCTAGCGGGGGGGCGTACGAGCAGTACTTC
CASSVASGGAYEQYF
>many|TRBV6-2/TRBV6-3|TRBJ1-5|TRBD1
TGTGCCAGCAGTGAGTGGACAGGGAACAATCAGCCCCAGCATTTT
CASSEWTGNNQPQHF
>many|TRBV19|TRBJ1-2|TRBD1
TGTGCCAGTAGTCTCCAGGGGGATGGCTACACCTTC
CASSLQGDGYTF
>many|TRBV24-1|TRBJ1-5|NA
TGTGCCACCAGGGCCCAGACTGTTAATCAGCCCCAGCATTTT
CATRAQTVNQPQHF
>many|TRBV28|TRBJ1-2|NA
TGTGCCAGCAGTTTATTCCTCGGGACAAACTATGGCTACACCTTC
CASSLFLGTNYGYTF
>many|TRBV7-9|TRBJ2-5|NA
TGTGCCAGCAGCTTAGCGCTTGGAGTTCAAGAGACCCAGTACTTC
CASSLALGVQETQYF
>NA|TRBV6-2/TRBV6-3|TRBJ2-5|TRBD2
TGTGCCAGCAGTTACCCGCTCGGCGGGGGGGCCACTGAGACCCAGTACTTC
CASSYPLGGGATETQYF
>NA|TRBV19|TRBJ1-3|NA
TGTGCCTGCTCGCAGGGAGCCGGCTCTGGAAACACCATATATTTT
CACSQGAGSGNTIYF
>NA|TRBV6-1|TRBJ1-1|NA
TGTGCCAGCAGTGATGGGTCCCAGGGCTACCCTCGGGCTTTCTTT
CASSDGSQGYPRAFF
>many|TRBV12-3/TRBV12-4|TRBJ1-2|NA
TGTGCCAGCAGTTTAGGGTGGACTTCCAGCTATGGCTACACCTTC
CASSLGWTSSYGYTF
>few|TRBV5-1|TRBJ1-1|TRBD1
TGCGCCAGCAGTGTCAGGGGGCCGAATGAAGCTTTCTTT
CASSVRGPNEAFF
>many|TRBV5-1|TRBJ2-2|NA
TGCGCCAGCAGCCCCCTCGGTACAGTAACCGGGGAGCTGTTTTTT
CASSPLGTVTGELFF